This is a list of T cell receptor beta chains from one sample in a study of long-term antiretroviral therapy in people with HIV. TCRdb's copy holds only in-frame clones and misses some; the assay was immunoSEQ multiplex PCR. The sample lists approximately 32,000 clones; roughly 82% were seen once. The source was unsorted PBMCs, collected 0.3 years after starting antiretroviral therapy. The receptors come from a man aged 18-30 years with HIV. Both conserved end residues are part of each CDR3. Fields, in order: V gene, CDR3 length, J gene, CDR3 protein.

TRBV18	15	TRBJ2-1	CASSPPGQGGREQFF
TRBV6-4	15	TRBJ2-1	CASSDETSGEDEQFF
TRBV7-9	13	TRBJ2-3	CASSLLGTDTQYF
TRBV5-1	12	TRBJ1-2	CASSLVRESYTF
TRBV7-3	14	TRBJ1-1	CASSPTGVNTEAFF
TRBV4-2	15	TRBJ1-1	CASSQDVNLNTEAFF
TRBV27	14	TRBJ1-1	CASSHGRGGTEAFF
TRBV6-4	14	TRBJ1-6	CASSGPGPNSPLHF
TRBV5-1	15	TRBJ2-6	CASLKGDGTSKVLTF
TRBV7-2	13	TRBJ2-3	CASSSHQSDTQYF
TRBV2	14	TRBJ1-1	CASSAGAYGTEAFF
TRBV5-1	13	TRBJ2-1	CASSPGQGNEQFF
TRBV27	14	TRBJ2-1	CASRRQGSYNEQFF
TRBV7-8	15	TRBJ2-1	CASRETSGSYNEQFF
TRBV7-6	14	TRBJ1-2	CASSLVGGSYGYTF
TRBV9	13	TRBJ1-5	CASSPGTNQPQHF
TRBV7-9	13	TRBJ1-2	CASSFRQGYGYTF
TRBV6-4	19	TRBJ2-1	CASSDETSGSLGSYNEQFF
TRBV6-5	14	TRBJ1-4	CASSYSHHDEKLFF
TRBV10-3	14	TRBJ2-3	CAMSAGGPPDTQYF
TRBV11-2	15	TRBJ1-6	CASSYGTGMNSPLHF
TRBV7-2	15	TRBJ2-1	CASSNQVGGYNEQFF
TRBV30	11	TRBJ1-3	CAWRGASTIYF
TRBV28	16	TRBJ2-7	CASSSDGLAGVGEQYF
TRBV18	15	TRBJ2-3	CASSPASGAFGTQYF
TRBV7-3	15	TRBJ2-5	CASSRLFGSGETQYF
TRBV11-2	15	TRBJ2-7	CASSSGPLYGDEQYF
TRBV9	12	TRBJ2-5	CASSVDQETQYF
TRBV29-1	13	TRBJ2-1	CSVRGGSRNEQFF
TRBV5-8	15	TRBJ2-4	CASSSSGGAKNIQYF
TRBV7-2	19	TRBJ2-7	CASSLEAGTSGRRSYEQYF
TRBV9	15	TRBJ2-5	CASSSREGGEVTQYF
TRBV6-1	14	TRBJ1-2	CASSEEAAFYGYTF
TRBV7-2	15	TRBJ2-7	CASSLFGTSSHEQYF